This paragraph reports one T cell receptor (beta chain). This sample was taken from a study of cytomegalovirus exposure and HLA in healthy donors. The CDR3 is made up of 17 amino acids. Trimming cost V 2 bases and J 2 bases; bases outside gene matches: 7. In germline, CDR1 is MDHEN, CDR2 SYDVKM. Amplification used 60 Vbeta primers and 13 Jbeta primers. Method: immunoSEQ multiplex PCR; TCRdb's copy keeps in-frame clones and lacks some. The data show 120,000 or so clones, around 80% seen once. Participants comprised healthy donors of bone marrow. What was sequenced was PBMCs. The chain links TRBV28 to TRBJ2-3, with TRBD2 matching 10 bases. This sequence originates from a man aged 25-45 years in good health and CMV-seronegative. The CDR3 DNA reads TGTGCCAGCAGTTTACCGTTCCTAGCGGGGGACACAGATACGCAGTATTTT. It translates to CASSLPFLAGDTDTQYF.